This TCR beta chain was recorded in a study of blood T cell repertoires in COVID-19. This CDR3 contains 14 residues. CDR1 is SEHNR and CDR2 is FQNEAQ in the germline V gene (reference sequence). With 9 bases removed from V and 0 bases from J, the gap between germline ends came to 11 bases. This clone was observed once. TCRdb's copy holds only in-frame clones and misses some; the assay was immunoSEQ multiplex PCR. The data contain 80,000 to 100,000 clones, more than 65% of them singletons. This receptor was identified in a man in his sixties with acute or convalescent COVID-19. The sequenced sample consisted of peripheral blood. The J gene is TRBJ2-2, the V gene TRBV7-9; D is unresolved. Here the CDR3 DNA reads TGTGCCAGGAATCAGGATGCGAACACCGGGGAGCTGTTTTTT. Its translation is CARNQDANTGELFF.